This TCR beta chain was observed in a study of shared clonotypes between healthy human individuals (dated by TCRdb to 2020 to 2021). A note on the overall study: A couple of women and a few men aged 18 to 49 years were included in the cohort. Different laboratories and diverse techniques were used to prepare libraries and sequence TCR repertoires, to increase sequencing depth and limit assay-specific biases. Between about 0.8 and 9 billion PBMCs per donor were obtained by leukapheresis. For each donor, CD4 naive and CD4 memory were each run on three plates, CD8 naive on two plates, and CD8 memory on one plate. Blood TCR repertoires of a handful of healthy adults were deeply sequenced to estimate repertoire size and the extent of clonotype sharing between individuals. The full study reports these points: When a few donors were compared, the shared fraction of clonotypes was about 5.4% for naive CD4, approximately 3.3% for naive CD8, roughly 2.5% for memory CD4, and under 0.5% for memory CD8. Higher generation probabilities were observed for clonotypes shared by all four sorted-subset donors than for non-shared clonotypes. Pairwise subsampling led to the expectation that sequencing depth would affect the degree of clonotype sharing among donors. Incomplete sequencing was indicated by rarefaction of sorted-subset datasets, despite the large sequencing depth. Because the study included only a small number of donors, the genetic and exposure-history diversity represented was limited. Larger estimated clonotype richness was generally found for naive subsets than for memory subsets. Sampling was limited to blood, and TCR repertoires in tissue likely differ from TCR repertoires in blood.

Using the deep immunoSEQ assay, multiplex PCR amplified TCR CDR3 regions from genomic DNA. Extracted genomic DNA from each cell subset was distributed evenly across all wells of several immunoSEQ 96-well plates, and each plate was treated as a replicate. For sorted subsets, approximately 190 ng genomic DNA, equal to about 30,000 T cell genomes, was loaded into each replicate PCR. Purified libraries were measured with a Qubit 3.0 fluorometer, size-checked on a Bioanalyzer 2100, and measured again with the KAPA Library Quantification kit. A separate single-read 150-cycle Illumina NextSeq 550 flow cell was used to sequence each immunoSEQ 96-well plate. The study's processing was this. Because the immunoSEQ output held only junctional sequences and lacked quality scores, the filtering could not match the filtering applied to full-length reads. Sequences were annotated with PyIR, a Python wrapper for IgBLAST v1.9, using IMGT germline references to assign V/J genes and CDR3. Reads with weak V/J assignments (E-value above 1e-6), missing CDR3, stop codons, out-of-frame junctions, or ambiguous translated residues were removed. V3J clonotypes were defined by identical inferred V gene, J gene, and CDR3 amino acid sequence. Percentage overlap between repertoires was calculated by dividing the number of shared unique clonotypes by the size of the smaller repertoire. RTK rarefaction, the Chao1 estimator, and Recon v2.1 estimates of unobserved clonotypes were used to assess repertoire richness. OLGA was used to compute generation probabilities for all TCRbeta clonotypes that the gDNA method yielded from a few donors. This immuneACCESS table, as held by TCRdb, lists in-frame sequences with V and J called but not all clones. Of the missing ones, under half trace to an unresolved V gene in checked studies; the others have no known cause. V, J and clone size are those of that table, while D and trimming were read from the DNA. This sample gives roughly 2.1 million clones in total; about 92% of them show up just once. More than 1.5% of the sample comes from the top ten.

On this clone itself: The antigen this receptor binds is unknown. Base qualities are not provided; no much larger clone lies one nucleotide away.

CD8 naive samples were CD45RO-negative cells positively selected for CCR7, giving a CD45RA+CCR7+ population that excluded TemRA cells. The donors were healthy, HIV-negative adults with no recently reported acute infections or vaccinations. Every donor was a Caucasian adult residing in Nashville, Tennessee, USA. Blood was obtained by leukapheresis, after which PBMCs were separated by Ficoll-Histopaque density gradient centrifugation and cryopreserved in liquid nitrogen vapor phase. Analytical flow cytometry was used to check the purity and quantity of every magnetically sorted T cell population. Genomic DNA was isolated from each sorted fraction and quantified by UV absorbance on a Nanodrop 2000c. The clonotype comes from a man younger than 35 in good health. Some clones in this sample may be carry-over from other donors' samples. Sample: naive CD8+ T cells from PBMCs. The cell subset or site label on this specimen signifies: CD45RA+CCR7+.

The CDR3 region has the sequence CASSLDRGPSNQPQHF. In nucleotides, the sequence is TGTGCCAGCAGCTTAGACAGGGGGCCTAGCAATCAGCCCCAGCATTTT. The chain is assembled from TRBV11-3 and TRBJ1-5; TRBD1 fits 8 bases in the junction. The CDR3 spans 16 residues, from the cysteine through the phenylalanine. Only the CDR3 DNA is retained, 48 bases long and in frame from the first base. For CDR1 and CDR2, the germline V gene lists SGHNT and YENEEA. Germline trimming amounts to 0 bases on V and 0 bases on J, with 1 as the count of junction bases outside the gene matches. Reference TRBV11-3 and TRBJ1-5 proteins supply the regions before and after the CDR3; the full variable domain is: EAGVVQSPRYKIIEKKQPVAFWCNPISGHNTLYWYLQNLGQGPELLIRYENEEAVDDSQLPKDRFSAERLKGVDSTLKIQPAELGDSAVYLCASSLDRGPSNQPQHFGDGTRLSIL.